This T cell receptor (beta chain) was found in a study of T cells after yellow fever vaccination. Study results and caveats: Reappearing after the booster were most of the clones from primary vaccination (around 95% CD4, 88% CD8).

A single record per CDR3 protein comes from TCRdb applying MiXCR to the 5' RACE reads. The sample shows hundreds of thousands of distinct CDR3 sequences, approximately 19% of them seen only once. This CDR3 region has 15 residues. Germline V CDR1 and CDR2: MGHRA, YSYEKL. With V trimmed by 4 bases and J by 0 bases, 4 bases remained unmatched. Details on this clonotype: The antigen remains unidentified.

The chain links TRBV4-1 to TRBJ1-2, with TRBD1 matching 8 bases. The sequencing here drew on PBMCs, taken before the yellow fever booster vaccination. This TCR was recovered from a man younger than 30 who received the YFV17D yellow fever vaccine. The CDR3 protein is CASSPPGQANYGYTF. CDR3 DNA: TGCGCCAGCAGCCCCCCGGGACAGGCTAACTATGGCTACACCTTC.